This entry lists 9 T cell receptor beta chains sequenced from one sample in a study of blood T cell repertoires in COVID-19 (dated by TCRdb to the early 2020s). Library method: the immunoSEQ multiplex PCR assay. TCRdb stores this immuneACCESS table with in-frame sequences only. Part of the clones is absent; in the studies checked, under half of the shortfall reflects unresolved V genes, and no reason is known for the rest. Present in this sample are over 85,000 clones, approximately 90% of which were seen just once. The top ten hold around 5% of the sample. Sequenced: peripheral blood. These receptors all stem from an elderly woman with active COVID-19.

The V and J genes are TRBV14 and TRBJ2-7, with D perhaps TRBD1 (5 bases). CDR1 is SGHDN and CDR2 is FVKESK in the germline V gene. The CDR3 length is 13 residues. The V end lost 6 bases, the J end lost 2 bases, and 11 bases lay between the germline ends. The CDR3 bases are TGTGCCAGCAGTAGGGGCTTCGCCTACGAGCAGTACTTC. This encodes CASSRGFAYEQYF.

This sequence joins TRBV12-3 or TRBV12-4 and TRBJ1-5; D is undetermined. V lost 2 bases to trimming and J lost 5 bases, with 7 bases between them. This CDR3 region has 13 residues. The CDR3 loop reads CASSLPPYQPQHF. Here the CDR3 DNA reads TGTGCCAGCAGTTTACCCCCTTATCAGCCCCAGCATTTT.

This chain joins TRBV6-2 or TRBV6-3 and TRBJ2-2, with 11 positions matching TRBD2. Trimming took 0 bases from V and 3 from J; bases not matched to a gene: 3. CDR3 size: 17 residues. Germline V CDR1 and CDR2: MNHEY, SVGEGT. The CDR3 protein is CASSYSLAGDYTGELFF. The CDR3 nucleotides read TGTGCCAGCAGTTACTCACTAGCGGGAGATTACACCGGGGAGCTGTTTTTT.

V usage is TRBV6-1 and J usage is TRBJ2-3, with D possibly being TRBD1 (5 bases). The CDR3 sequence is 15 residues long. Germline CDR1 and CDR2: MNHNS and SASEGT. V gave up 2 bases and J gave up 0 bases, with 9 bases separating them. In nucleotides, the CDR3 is TGTGCCAGCAGTGAACAGGGAACTAGCACAGATACGCAGTATTTT. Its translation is CASSEQGTSTDTQYF.

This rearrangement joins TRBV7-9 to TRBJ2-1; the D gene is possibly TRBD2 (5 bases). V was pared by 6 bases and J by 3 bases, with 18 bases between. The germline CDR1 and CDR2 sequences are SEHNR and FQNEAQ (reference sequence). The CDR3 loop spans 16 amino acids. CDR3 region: CASSSLGKDGYNEQFF. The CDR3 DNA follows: TGTGCCAGCAGTAGCCTCGGGAAGGACGGCTACAATGAGCAGTTCTTC.

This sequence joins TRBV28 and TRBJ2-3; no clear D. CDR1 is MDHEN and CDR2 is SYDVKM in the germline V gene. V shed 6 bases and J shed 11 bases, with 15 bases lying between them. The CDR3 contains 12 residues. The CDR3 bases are TGTGCCAGCAGCTTGCAACGCTTCGGGCAGTATTTT. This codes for CASSLQRFGQYF. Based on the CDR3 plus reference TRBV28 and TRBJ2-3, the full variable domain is DVKVTQSSRYLVKRTGEKVFLECVQDMDHENMFWYRQDPGLGLRLIYFSYDVKMKEKGDIPEGYSVSREKKERFSLILESASTNQTSMYLCASSLQRFGQYFGPGTRLTVL.

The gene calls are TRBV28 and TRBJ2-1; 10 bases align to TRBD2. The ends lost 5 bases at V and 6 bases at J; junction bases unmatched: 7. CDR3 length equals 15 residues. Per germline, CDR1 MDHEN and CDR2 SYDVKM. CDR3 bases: TGTGCCAGCAGTCCGCTAGCGGGAGCTGTCAATGAGCAGTTCTTC. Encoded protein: CASSPLAGAVNEQFF. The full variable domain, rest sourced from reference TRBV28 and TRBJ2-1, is DVKVTQSSRYLVKRTGEKVFLECVQDMDHENMFWYRQDPGLGLRLIYFSYDVKMKEKGDIPEGYSVSREKKERFSLILESASTNQTSMYLCASSPLAGAVNEQFFGPGTRLTVL.

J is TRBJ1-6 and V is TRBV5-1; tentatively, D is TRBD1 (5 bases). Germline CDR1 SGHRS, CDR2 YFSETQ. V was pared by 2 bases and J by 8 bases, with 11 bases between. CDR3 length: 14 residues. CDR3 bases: TGCGCCAGCAGCTTTACAGACAGTTATTCACCCCTCCACTTT. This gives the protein CASSFTDSYSPLHF.

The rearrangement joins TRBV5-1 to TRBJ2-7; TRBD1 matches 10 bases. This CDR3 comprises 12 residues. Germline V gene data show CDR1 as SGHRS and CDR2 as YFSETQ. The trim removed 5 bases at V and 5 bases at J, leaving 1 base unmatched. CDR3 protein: CASRGTGDEQYF. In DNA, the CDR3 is TGCGCCAGCAGAGGGACAGGGGACGAGCAGTACTTC.